What follows is one TCR beta chain and its context. No antigen is known for it. This specimen comes from a study of long-term antiretroviral therapy in people with HIV. Whole-study results and caveats: Dominance of pre-ART expanded clones persisted, fluctuating and often declining after ART.

The germline V and J ends were trimmed by 5 bases and 1 base, with 8 bases remaining between them. The CDR3 has 14 residues. From germline, CDR1 is MNHNS and CDR2 SASEGT. Run at survey level, the immunoSEQ assay was version v3.0. Profiling relied on immunoSEQ multiplex PCR, and the TCRdb table lists in-frame clones only, not all of them. The sample has around 20,000 clones; 79% are singletons. Each contributor possessed a minimum of one pre-ART and a minimum of two post-ART PBMC samples. The clonotype comes from a man between 18 and 35 years old with HIV. The sequencing here drew on unsorted PBMCs, taken at the start of antiretroviral therapy, before treatment. V gene TRBV6-1 combines with J gene TRBJ2-2; D gene unclear. CDR3 in amino acids: CASSRSRNTGELFF. The DNA for the CDR3 is TGTGCCAGCAGTCGGTCCAGGAACACCGGGGAGCTGTTTTTT.